This TCR beta chain emerged from a study of cytomegalovirus exposure and HLA in healthy donors. Study context: The roughly 120 validation repertoires matched the approximately 700 first-cohort repertoires in platform, a later analysis reported.

Sequencing was performed with immunoSEQ multiplex PCR; in TCRdb, only in-frame clones are kept and a portion is missing. The data hold roughly 150,000 clones, with around nine tenths observed a single time. General study results and limits: Among the CMV-associated chains, three were confirmed in vitro as specific for CMV antigens. The authors enumerated roughly 160 TCR beta chains as linked to cytomegalovirus.

Donors came from a validation cohort of 95 to 150 subjects, distinct from the first 666-subject cohort. Germline lookup yields CDR1 LNHDA and CDR2 SQIVND (reference sequence). V gave up 4 bases and J gave up 3 bases; unmatched junction bases: 11. The CDR3 length is 16 residues. Details on this clone: Its antigen is not identified.

The receptor's source is a young woman in good health and CMV-seronegative. The sequencing input was PBMCs. The chain combines TRBV19 with TRBJ2-7; TRBD1 aligns across 8 bases. CDR3 coding DNA: TGTGCCAGTAGTACCGACTCATCCGGGACAGGCTACGAGCAGTACTTC. Protein product: CASSTDSSGTGYEQYF.